This section outlines one T cell receptor beta chain sequence together with its context. Its target is unknown. The sample belongs to a study of shared clonotypes between healthy human individuals. Study-level results: Sample collection involved blood only; tissue repertoires are likely different.

With 5 bases removed from V and 3 bases from J, the gap between germline ends came to 26 bases. The CDR3 spans 18 residues. Germline assignment: CDR1 SGHRS and CDR2 YFSETQ. The study ran the assay at deep level. In the original processing: Filtering of immunoSEQ junctional sequences could not match full-length read filtering. Sequencing was performed with immunoSEQ multiplex PCR; in TCRdb, only in-frame clones are kept and a portion is missing. From that table come the V and J calls and clone size; the DNA was used to work out D and trimming. This table holds hundreds of thousands of clones, roughly four fifths found once.

The receptor's source is a middle-aged woman in good health. Some clones in this sample may be carry-over from other donors' samples. Sequenced: PBMCs. The rearrangement links TRBV5-1 to TRBJ1-1; tentatively, D is TRBD1 (6 bases). Here the CDR3 DNA reads TGCGCCAGCAGTCCCACGCGAGCCCGCTCCGGACAGTACACTGAAGCTTTCTTT. Its translation: CASSPTRARSGQYTEAFF.